Each of the 25 T cell receptor beta chains below was sequenced from the same sample in a study of spatial heterogeneity in lung cancer. Study results and limitations: Higher tumor mutation counts went along with higher counts of expanded intratumoral alpha and beta TCRs.

Their target antigens are unknown. Time point indicated: sample taken at primary tumor resection. MiXCR, applied by TCRdb to the 5' RACE reads, yields one record per CDR3 protein. Of 8,000 to 9,500 distinct CDR3 sequences in the sample, about 2.7% were seen once. Sequenced here: lung tumor tissue, sampled at surgery. The receptors derive from a male donor with early-stage non-small cell lung cancer.

This clonotype came up many times. This chain uses TRBV18 with TRBJ1-2; no clear D. Trimming took 6 bases from V and 8 from J, leaving 13 bases between them. The CDR3 runs 12 residues. The V gene's germline CDR1 is KGHSH and CDR2 LQKENI. The DNA for the CDR3 is TGTGCCAGCTCGGTTGGCGCCGGGGGCTACACCTTC. Residues: CASSVGAGGYTF.

This clonotype was observed many times. The gene calls are TRBV30 and TRBJ1-2, with 8 bases that match TRBD1. From germline, CDR1 is GTSNPN and CDR2 SVGIG (reference sequence). The CDR3 is 13 residues long. The trim removed 4 bases at V and 8 bases at J, leaving 9 bases unmatched. CDR3 in amino acids: CAWNSGGVSGYTF. The CDR3 bases are TGTGCCTGGAACTCAGGGGGCGTAAGCGGCTACACCTTC.

In this sample, this clonotype turned up many times. This chain uses TRBV5-6 with TRBJ1-3; D uncertain. This CDR3 spans 18 amino acids. Trimming removed 3 bases at V and 0 bases at J, with 19 bases between. The germline CDR1 and CDR2 sequences are SGHDT and YYEEEE. The CDR3 loop is CASSYRWVEARSGNTIYF. In DNA form, the CDR3 reads TGTGCCAGCAGCTACCGGTGGGTGGAGGCCCGCTCTGGAAACACCATATATTTT.

This clonotype was recorded at least ten times. The chain joins TRBV10-3 to TRBJ2-2; D unresolved. Germline CDR1 is ENHRY and CDR2 is SYGVKD. This CDR3 comprises 14 residues. V was cut by 3 bases and J by 2 bases, with 7 bases left in between. The CDR3 reads CAISDFSNTGELFF. CDR3 nucleotide sequence: TGTGCCATCAGTGATTTCAGTAACACCGGGGAGCTGTTTTTT.

Relative to its sample, this clonotype is medium-sized. The rearrangement joins TRBV7-8 to TRBJ1-3; D not resolved. V was shortened by 1 base and J by 0 bases, with 10 bases between the two germline ends. The CDR3 consists of 16 residues. From germline, CDR1 is SGHVS and CDR2 FQNEAQ. The CDR3 DNA is TGTGCCAGCAGCTTAGAGGTCTGGAGCTCTGGAAACACCATATATTTT. The encoded protein is CASSLEVWSSGNTIYF.

This clonotype was detected many times. The V and J genes are TRBV19 and TRBJ1-1; D uncertain. CDR3 length: 12 amino acids. V was pared by 7 bases and J by 4 bases, with 10 bases between. The V gene's germline CDR1 is LNHDA and CDR2 SQIVND (reference sequence). CDR3 in DNA: TGTGCCAGTAAGAGCGGGGTCACTGAAGCTTTCTTT. Residues: CASKSGVTEAFF.

In this sample, this clonotype turned up many times. The chain combines TRBV3-1 with TRBJ1-6; no definite D call. Looked up from germline, CDR1 is LGHDT and CDR2 is YNNKEL (reference sequence). CDR3 length: 14 residues. The V end lost 5 bases, the J end lost 7 bases, and 12 bases lay between the germline ends. For the CDR3, the DNA is TGTGCCAGCAGCTTCCGGGATCAAAATTCACCCCTCCACTTT. Translating gives CASSFRDQNSPLHF.

At least ten counts were recorded for this clonotype. V and J are TRBV7-2 and TRBJ2-5; TRBD2 matches at 7 bases. CDR3 size: 14 residues. The germline V gene has CDR1 SGHTA and CDR2 FQGNSA. After removal of 2 bases from V and 1 base from J, the junction contained 1 base not matched to a gene. The CDR3 DNA follows: TGTGCCAGCAGCTTAACGGGGGGCCAAGAGACCCAGTACTTC. This encodes CASSLTGGQETQYF.

This clonotype was counted ten times or more. The chain uses TRBV6-5 and TRBJ2-3, with D possibly being TRBD2 (5 bases). The CDR3 is 12 residues long. The germline V gene has CDR1 MNHEY and CDR2 SVGAGI. Trimming took off 5 bases at V and 6 bases at J, with 9 bases between the two ends. The chain's CDR3 is CASSPSGDTQYF. The CDR3 nucleotides read TGTGCCAGCAGTCCGTCGGGGGATACGCAGTATTTT.

This clonotype has a count of ten or more. V and J are TRBV6-5 and TRBJ2-5; no definite D call. This CDR3 has 13 amino acids. Trimming took 7 bases from V and 5 from J, leaving 14 bases between them. Germline loops: CDR1 MNHEY, CDR2 SVGAGI. For the CDR3, the DNA is TGTGCCAGCAAGCCGAGAGGTTTGGAGACCCAGTACTTC. Translated, it gives CASKPRGLETQYF.

At least ten counts were recorded for this clonotype. The chain couples TRBV7-9 to TRBJ1-5; TRBD1 matches at 9 bases. The germline V gene has CDR1 SEHNR and CDR2 FQNEAQ (reference sequence). This CDR3 region has 15 residues. Losses at the gene ends were 5 bases for V and 1 base for J; bases not matched to a gene: 3. CDR3 nucleotide sequence: TGTGCCAGCAGCGGGGACAGGGCGAGCAATCAGCCCCAGCATTTT. Translated: CASSGDRASNQPQHF.

By proportion, this clonotype is medium-sized. This rearrangement joins TRBV7-2 to TRBJ2-7; 8 bases are shared with TRBD2. The CDR3 contains 16 residues. Looked up from germline, CDR1 is SGHTA and CDR2 is FQGNSA. Trimming at V came to 2 bases and at J to 0 bases, leaving 6 bases not matched to a gene. This CDR3 reads CASSLTGGGYSYEQYF. The CDR3 bases are TGTGCCAGCAGCTTAACGGGCGGGGGGTACTCCTACGAGCAGTACTTC.

At least ten counts were recorded for this clonotype. The CDR3 region is CASSLRGQPQHF. CDR3 nucleotides: TGTGCCAGCTCACTTCGGGGGCAGCCCCAGCATTTT. The chain recombines TRBV18 with TRBJ1-5, with a possible D match to TRBD1 (5 bases). From germline, CDR1 is KGHSH and CDR2 LQKENI. The CDR3 spans 12 residues. Trimming stripped 4 bases from V and 7 bases from J, with 8 bases between. The full variable domain, its missing parts supplied by reference TRBV18 and TRBJ1-5, is NAGVMQNPRHLVRRRGQEARLRCSPMKGHSHVYWYRQLPEEGLKFMVYLQKENIIDESGMPKERFSAEFPKEGPSILRIQQVVRGDSAAYFCASSLRGQPQHFGDGTRLSIL.

This clonotype was found many times. The junction shows a germline mismatch at one end, possibly a read error. V usage is TRBV7-7 and J usage is TRBJ2-2, with 7 positions matching TRBD1. Germline CDR1 SSHAT, CDR2 FNYEAQ (reference sequence). CDR3 size: 15 residues. The CDR3, as DNA: TGTGCTAGCAGCCCCCCCAGGGGGAATACCGGGGAGCTGTTTTTT. Amino acid sequence: CASSPPRGNTGELFF.

Here the CDR3 DNA reads TGTGCCAGCAGTTCACAGGGTACCGGAGGCCAGTACTTC. Its protein is CASSSQGTGGQYF. V and J are TRBV12-3 or TRBV12-4 and TRBJ2-5; TRBD1 might be the D (6 bases). The CDR3 consists of 13 residues. Trimming left V 4 bases short and J 10 bases short, with 16 bases between.

This clonotype was observed many times. This chain links TRBV28 with TRBJ1-2, with 9 bases identical to TRBD1. The V and J ends lost 5 bases and 8 bases, in that order; junction bases with no gene match: 9. The CDR3 runs 14 residues. The germline V gene encodes CDR1 MDHEN and CDR2 SYDVKM. CDR3 nucleotides: TGTGCCAGCAGTCCGGGACAGGGAGGAGCCGGCTACACCTTC. Translation gives CASSPGQGGAGYTF.

This clonotype has ten or more counts. The chain joins TRBV12-3 or TRBV12-4 to TRBJ2-3; D is undetermined. V was pared by 4 bases and J by 2 bases, with 4 bases between. The CDR3 loop spans 12 amino acids. CDR3 nucleotides: TGTGCCAGCAGTTCCAACACAGATACGCAGTATTTT. The encoded protein is CASSSNTDTQYF.

By proportion, this clonotype is medium-sized (0.01 to 0.1%). This chain uses TRBV7-2 with TRBJ2-5; 11 bases fit TRBD2. Germline V gene sequence: CDR1 SGHTA, CDR2 FQGNSA. The length of the CDR3 is 16 residues. Trimming removed 3 bases from V and 2 bases from J; junction bases left unmatched: 5. The CDR3, as DNA: TGTGCCAGCAGCTTGCTAGCGGGGGGAGGGCAAGAGACCCAGTACTTC. Protein product: CASSLLAGGGQETQYF.

By its share, this clonotype is medium-sized. The V and J genes are TRBV18 and TRBJ2-3, with D possibly matching TRBD1 (6 bases). The length of the CDR3 is 16 residues. The germline V gene has CDR1 KGHSH and CDR2 LQKENI. Trimming removed 2 bases at V and 4 bases at J, with 16 bases between. This CDR3 is CASSPRPLQGADTQYF. CDR3 DNA: TGTGCCAGCTCACCAAGACCCTTACAGGGAGCAGATACGCAGTATTTT.

This clonotype ranks as medium-sized. The V gene is TRBV4-3, the J gene TRBJ1-1, with 7 bases lining up with TRBD1. Germline assignment: CDR1 LGHNA and CDR2 YSLEER. With V trimmed by 3 bases and J by 1 base, 2 bases remained unmatched. This CDR3 comprises 14 residues. CDR3 sequence reads: CASSHDRANTEAFF. The CDR3 DNA sequence: TGCGCCAGCAGCCACGACAGGGCGAACACTGAAGCTTTCTTT.

By share, this clonotype ranks as medium-sized. The J gene is TRBJ2-5, the V gene TRBV29-1; the D gene could be TRBD1 or TRBD2 (6 bases each). V was pared by 6 bases and J by 0 bases, with 17 bases between. The CDR3 extends over 15 amino acids. Looked up from germline, CDR1 is SQVTM and CDR2 is ANQGSEA. DNA for the CDR3: TGCAGCGTCCAAAGGGGGGATATGTACCAAGAGACCCAGTACTTC. Translation: CSVQRGDMYQETQYF.

This clonotype is medium-sized. The chain couples TRBV10-3 to TRBJ1-2; D is perhaps TRBD1 (6 bases). The CDR3 sequence is 13 residues long. V was clipped by 4 bases and J by 7 bases, with 13 bases between them. Germline values: CDR1 ENHRY, CDR2 SYGVKD. CDR3 protein: CAISVGQSGGYTF. In DNA form, the CDR3 reads TGTGCCATCAGTGTCGGACAGTCTGGTGGCTACACCTTC.

This clonotype is medium-sized by share. This chain uses TRBV28 with TRBJ1-5, with D hard to call. The CDR3 sequence is 14 residues long. Germline CDR1 MDHEN, CDR2 SYDVKM. V was pared by 1 base and J by 11 bases, with 15 bases between. CDR3 residues: CASSLSEPSMAQHF. DNA of the CDR3: TGTGCCAGCAGTTTATCGGAGCCTTCGATGGCCCAGCATTTT.

This clonotype appeared once. A much larger clone differs from this one at a single base, so this may be a read error. V is TRBV28 and J is TRBJ2-7, with no clear D. Per germline, CDR1 MDHEN and CDR2 SYDVKM. CDR3 length: 12 residues. V shed 8 bases and J shed 3 bases, with 11 bases lying between them. The CDR3 loop reads CASAPSCYEQYF. The CDR3 region has the DNA TGTGCCAGCGCCCCCAGCTGCTACGAGCAGTACTTC.

There are many counts of this clonotype. This chain links TRBV20-1 with TRBJ2-3, with D maybe TRBD1 (7 bases). The CDR3 totals 13 residues. Germline-derived CDR1 and CDR2 are DFQATT and SNEGSKA (reference sequence). V was shortened by 0 bases and J by 6 bases, with 10 bases between the two germline ends. The CDR3 is CSARDPGGDTQYF. DNA of the CDR3: TGCAGTGCTAGAGATCCAGGGGGGGATACGCAGTATTTT.